The 21 T cell receptor beta chains listed next were all sequenced from one sample in a study of T cell responses to AZD1222 COVID-19 vaccine. Produced via immunoSEQ multiplex PCR; TCRdb's table is partial and in-frame only. The table includes approximately 150,000 clones, roughly 89% detected once. The sample in question was peripheral blood, obtained 28 days after the second AZD1222 dose. Source of these receptors: an adult who received the AZD1222 COVID-19 vaccine.

The chain carries TRBV24-1 and TRBJ2-3; tentatively, D is TRBD1 or TRBD2 (5 bases each). V was cut by 4 bases and J by 3 bases, with 10 bases left in between. Germline CDR1 KGHDR, CDR2 SFDVKD. This CDR3 has 14 amino acids. The CDR3 region is CATSDRDGTDTQYF. CDR3 DNA: TGTGCCACCAGTGACCGGGACGGGACAGATACGCAGTATTTT.

This clone was counted a few times. The genes are TRBV27 and TRBJ1-5; D unresolved. Germline lookup yields CDR1 MNHEY and CDR2 SMNVEV (reference sequence). The CDR3 consists of 12 residues. Trimming cost V 4 bases and J 4 bases, with 5 bases left between them. The CDR3 protein is CASSSVNQPQHF. DNA of the CDR3: TGTGCCAGCAGTTCCGTGAATCAGCCCCAGCATTTT.

In its sample, this clone was seen a few times. The gene calls are TRBV12-2 and TRBJ1-4. TRBV12-2 is deemed a pseudogene. The CDR3 is 16 residues long. CDR3 loop: CASRLAYDMRAEKLFF. CDR3 DNA sequence: TGTGCAAGTCGCTTAGCTTACGACATGCGGGCTGAAAAACTGTTTTTT.

The genes are TRBV5-1 and TRBJ1-4; no firm D call. The V and J ends lost 1 base and 0 bases respectively, with 10 bases between them. CDR1 and CDR2 (germline): SGHRS, YFSETQ. The CDR3 covers 16 residues. The CDR3 loop reads CASSLRAAATNEKLFF. In DNA, the CDR3 is TGCGCCAGCAGCTTGAGGGCAGCTGCAACTAATGAAAAACTGTTTTTT.

In its sample, this clone was seen once. The chain employs TRBV19 and TRBJ1-1, with TRBD1 matching 7 bases. After removal of 3 bases from V and 5 bases from J, the junction contained 3 bases not matched to a gene. Germline CDR1 reads LNHDA; CDR2 reads SQIVND (reference sequence). The CDR3 consists of 13 residues. This CDR3 is CASSIGTVTEAFF. The CDR3 DNA reads TGTGCCAGTAGTATTGGGACAGTTACTGAAGCTTTCTTT.

The chain couples TRBV11-2 to TRBJ2-7, with D tentatively TRBD2 (5 bases). Per germline, CDR1 SGHAT and CDR2 FQNNGV. The CDR3 totals 14 residues. Trimming cost V 0 bases and J 3 bases, with 9 bases left between them. This CDR3 reads CASSLDLANYEQYF. The DNA for the CDR3 is TGTGCCAGCAGCTTAGATCTAGCAAACTACGAGCAGTACTTC.

This rearrangement joins TRBV9 to TRBJ1-2, with D unresolved. The CDR3 has 12 residues. Trimming left V 4 bases short and J 6 bases short, with 10 bases between. Germline values: CDR1 SGDLS, CDR2 YYNGEE. The CDR3 sequence: CASSYSWDGYTF. CDR3 bases: TGTGCCAGCAGCTATAGTTGGGATGGCTACACCTTC.

This chain joins TRBV27 and TRBJ2-1; D gene ambiguous. CDR3 length: 16 amino acids. CDR1 MNHEY and CDR2 SMNVEV come from the germline V gene (reference sequence). V lost 0 bases to trimming and J lost 9 bases, with 18 bases between them. In DNA, the CDR3 is TGTGCCAGCAGTTTATCTGTGTCGTGGTTGGGCGGTGAGCAGTTCTTC. Translated: CASSLSVSWLGGEQFF.

The V gene is TRBV28, the J gene TRBJ2-3, with D perhaps TRBD2 (6 bases). The CDR3 totals 18 residues. Germline-derived CDR1 and CDR2 are MDHEN and SYDVKM. V lost 5 bases to trimming and J lost 6 bases, with 27 bases between them. CDR3 in DNA: TGTGCCAGCAGTCCGCTCGGGGGAAATTTGGGCCAACACGATACGCAGTATTTT. It codes for CASSPLGGNLGQHDTQYF.

V and J are TRBV5-5 and TRBJ2-1; TRBD2 matches at 14 bases. The CDR3 totals 16 residues. The germline V gene has CDR1 SGHKS and CDR2 YYEKEE (reference sequence). The J segment lost 5 bases and the V segment lost 5 bases, leaving 6 bases of the junction unmatched. The DNA of the CDR3 is TGTGCCAGCAGTGGGGGACTAGCGGGAGATAACAATGAGCAGTTCTTC. This encodes CASSGGLAGDNNEQFF.

This clone was observed a single time. The chain uses TRBV25-1 and TRBJ2-3, with D possibly being TRBD2 (5 bases). This CDR3 comprises 15 residues. The germline gives CDR1 MGHDK, CDR2 SYGVNS. V lost 1 base and J 1 base, leaving 9 bases between the germline ends. The CDR3 here is CASSEFAGGTDTQYF. Written as DNA, the CDR3 is TGTGCCAGCAGTGAATTCGCCGGGGGCACAGATACGCAGTATTTT.

The chain uses TRBV4-1 and TRBJ2-1, with TRBD2 matching over 11 bases. Germline V gives CDR1 MGHRA, CDR2 YSYEKL. Trimming cost V 4 bases and J 9 bases; bases outside gene matches: 17. The CDR3 contains 18 residues. The DNA for the CDR3 is TGCGCCAGCAGCCCCCGCACTAGCGGGAGTAGGTGGCGGAGTGAGCAGTTCTTC. This encodes CASSPRTSGSRWRSEQFF.

This chain joins TRBV5-1 and TRBJ2-1; D remains unclear. Germline V gene lookup returns CDR1 SGHRS and CDR2 YFSETQ. The V and J ends lost 6 bases and 5 bases respectively, with 15 bases between them. The CDR3 runs to 14 residues. The CDR3 DNA reads as TGCGCCAGCAACACTCGTGGTGGGGACAATGAGCAGTTCTTC. Translation gives CASNTRGGDNEQFF.

This clone was counted once. V is TRBV19 and J is TRBJ2-7; either TRBD1 or TRBD2 may fit D (5 bases each). The CDR3 consists of 14 residues. Germline CDR1 LNHDA, CDR2 SQIVND (reference sequence). V was pared by 10 bases and J by 4 bases, with 20 bases between. CDR3 loop: CATRDRGGVYEQYF. The CDR3 DNA reads as TGTGCCACTCGGGATAGGGGCGGAGTGTACGAGCAGTACTTC.

The V call is TRBV19, the J call TRBJ1-2; D not resolved. The CDR3 has 19 amino acids. Trimming stripped 6 bases from V and 2 bases from J, with 28 bases between. The germline V gene encodes CDR1 LNHDA and CDR2 SQIVND (reference sequence). This chain's CDR3 is CASSRVILRSPKGNYGYTF. CDR3 bases: TGTGCCAGTAGCCGCGTTATTTTGCGGTCCCCCAAGGGAAACTATGGCTACACCTTC. Filled out from reference TRBV19 and TRBJ1-2, the complete variable domain reads DGGITQSPKYLFRKEGQNVTLSCEQNLNHDAMYWYRQDPGQGLRLIYYSQIVNDFQKGDIAEGYSVSREKKESFPLTVTSAQKNPTAFYLCASSRVILRSPKGNYGYTFGSGTRLTVV.

This rearrangement joins TRBV30 to TRBJ1-1, with D maybe TRBD1 (6 bases). V lost 4 bases and J 4 bases, leaving 10 bases between the germline ends. The germline CDR1 and CDR2 sequences are GTSNPN and SVGIG (reference sequence). The CDR3 runs to 12 residues. The CDR3 sequence is CAWNREGTEAFF. The CDR3 DNA is TGTGCCTGGAACAGGGAGGGCACTGAAGCTTTCTTT.

The chain recombines TRBV5-6 with TRBJ1-3, with 8 bases identical to TRBD1. Trimming removed 0 bases from V and 4 bases from J; junction bases left unmatched: 6. The CDR3 covers 16 residues. Germline V lookup: CDR1 SGHDT, CDR2 YYEEEE. The CDR3 coding sequence is TGTGCCAGCAGCTTGGGGCGGACAGGGTACGGAAACACCATATATTTT. Residues: CASSLGRTGYGNTIYF.

A note on this clone: A clone one base away is much larger, so this may be a read error. This chain joins TRBV6-2 or TRBV6-3 and TRBJ1-3; D may be TRBD1 (6 bases). This CDR3 has 14 amino acids. Germline V gene sequence: CDR1 MNHEY, CDR2 SVGEGT. The DNA for the CDR3 is TGTGCCAGCAGTTACGACTCAGCGGGGGCCCCTCCGGATTTT. Translated, it gives CASSYDSAGAPPDF.

This sequence joins TRBV29-1 and TRBJ1-1; TRBD1 matches 10 bases. The germline gives CDR1 SQVTM, CDR2 ANQGSEA. This CDR3 has 14 residues. With 5 bases clipped from V and 0 bases from J, the junction kept 3 bases outside the gene matches. The CDR3 loop is CSVTGQGMNTEAFF. The CDR3 coding sequence is TGCAGCGTTACGGGACAGGGGATGAACACTGAAGCTTTCTTT.

The chain couples TRBV9 to TRBJ1-2; the match to TRBD1 covers 7 bases. V lost 4 bases, J lost 4 bases, and 7 bases stayed unmatched. In germline, CDR1 is SGDLS, CDR2 YYNGEE. This CDR3 has 14 residues. This chain's CDR3 is CASSRGGTSYGYTF. In nucleotides, the CDR3 is TGTGCCAGCAGCCGAGGGGGCACCAGCTATGGCTACACCTTC.

The chain couples TRBV2 to TRBJ1-5; 7 bases line up with TRBD1. Looked up from germline, CDR1 is SNHLY and CDR2 is FYNNEI. CDR3 length: 16 residues. With V trimmed by 7 bases and J by 0 bases, 9 bases remained unmatched. For the CDR3, the DNA is TGTGCCAGCAAAGGACAGGCTGGATATAGCAATCAGCCCCAGCATTTT. Its translation is CASKGQAGYSNQPQHF.